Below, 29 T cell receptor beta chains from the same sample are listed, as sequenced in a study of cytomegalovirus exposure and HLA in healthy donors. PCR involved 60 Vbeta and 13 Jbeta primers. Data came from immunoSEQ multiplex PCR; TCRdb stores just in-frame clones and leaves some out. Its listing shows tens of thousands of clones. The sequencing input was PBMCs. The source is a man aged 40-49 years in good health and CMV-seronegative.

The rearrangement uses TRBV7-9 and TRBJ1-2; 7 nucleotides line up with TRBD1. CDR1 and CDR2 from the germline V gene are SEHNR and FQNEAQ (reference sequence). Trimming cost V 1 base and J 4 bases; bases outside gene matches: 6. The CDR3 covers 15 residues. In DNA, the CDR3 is TGTGCCAGCAGCTTAGATTCGGCAGGGGGCTATGGCTACACCTTC. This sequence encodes CASSLDSAGGYGYTF.

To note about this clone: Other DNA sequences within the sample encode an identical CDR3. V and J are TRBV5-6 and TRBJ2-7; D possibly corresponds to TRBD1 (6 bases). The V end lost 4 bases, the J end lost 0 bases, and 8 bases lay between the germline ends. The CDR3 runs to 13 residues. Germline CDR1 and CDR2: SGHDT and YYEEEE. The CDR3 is CASSPGDSYEQYF. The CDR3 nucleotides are TGTGCCAGCAGCCCAGGGGACTCCTACGAGCAGTACTTC.

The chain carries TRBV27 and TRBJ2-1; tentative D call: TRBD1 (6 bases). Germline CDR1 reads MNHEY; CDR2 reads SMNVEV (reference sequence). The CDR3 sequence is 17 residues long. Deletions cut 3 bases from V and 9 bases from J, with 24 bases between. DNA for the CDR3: TGTGCCAGCAGTTTTTGGGGATCGGGCAGGGGCGAATCTGAGCAGTTCTTC. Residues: CASSFWGSGRGESEQFF.

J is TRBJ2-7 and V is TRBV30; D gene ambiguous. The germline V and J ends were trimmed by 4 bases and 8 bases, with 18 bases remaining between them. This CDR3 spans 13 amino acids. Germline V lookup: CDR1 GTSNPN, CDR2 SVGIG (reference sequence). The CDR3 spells CAWTDKALTKQYF. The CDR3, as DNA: TGTGCCTGGACAGACAAAGCTTTGACGAAGCAGTACTTC.

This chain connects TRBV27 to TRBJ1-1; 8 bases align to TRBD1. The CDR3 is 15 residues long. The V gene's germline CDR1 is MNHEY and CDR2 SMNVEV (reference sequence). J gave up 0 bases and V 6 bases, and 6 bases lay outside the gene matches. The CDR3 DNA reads TGTGCCAGCAGCTCTTCGGGACAGGTGAACACTGAAGCTTTCTTT. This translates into CASSSSGQVNTEAFF.

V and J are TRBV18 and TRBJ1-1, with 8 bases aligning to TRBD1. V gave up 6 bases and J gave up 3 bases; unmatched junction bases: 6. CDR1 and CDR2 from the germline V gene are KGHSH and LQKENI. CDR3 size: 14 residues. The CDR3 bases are TGTGCCAGCTCGGAAAGGACAGGGCACACTGAAGCTTTCTTT. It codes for CASSERTGHTEAFF.

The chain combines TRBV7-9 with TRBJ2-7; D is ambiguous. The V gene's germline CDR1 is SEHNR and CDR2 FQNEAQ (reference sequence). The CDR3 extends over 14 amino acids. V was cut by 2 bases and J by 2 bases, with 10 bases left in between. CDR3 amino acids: CASSLSREAYEQYF. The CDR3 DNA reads TGTGCCAGCAGCTTAAGTCGAGAAGCCTACGAGCAGTACTTC.

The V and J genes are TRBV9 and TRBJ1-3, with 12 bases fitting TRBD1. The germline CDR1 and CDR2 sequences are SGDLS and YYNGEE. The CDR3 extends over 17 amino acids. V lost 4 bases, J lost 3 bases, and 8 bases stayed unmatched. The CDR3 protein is CASSSPGQGAGGNTIYF. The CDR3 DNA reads TGTGCCAGCAGCAGCCCGGGACAGGGGGCTGGTGGAAACACCATATATTTT. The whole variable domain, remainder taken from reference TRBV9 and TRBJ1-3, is DSGVTQTPKHLITATGQRVTLRCSPRSGDLSVYWYQQSLDQGLQFLIQYYNGEERAKGNILERFSAQQFPDLHSELNLSSLELGDSALYFCASSSPGQGAGGNTIYFGEGSWLTVV.

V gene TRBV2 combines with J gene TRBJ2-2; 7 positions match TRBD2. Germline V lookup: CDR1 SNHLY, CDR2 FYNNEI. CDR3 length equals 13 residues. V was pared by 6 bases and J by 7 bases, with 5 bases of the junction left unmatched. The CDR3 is CASSLAGYGELFF. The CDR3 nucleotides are TGTGCCAGCAGCTTAGCGGGTTACGGGGAGCTGTTTTTT.

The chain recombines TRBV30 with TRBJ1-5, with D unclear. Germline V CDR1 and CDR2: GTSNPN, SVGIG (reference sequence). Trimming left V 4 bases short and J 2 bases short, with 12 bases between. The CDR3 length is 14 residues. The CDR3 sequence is CAWTTGIGNQPQHF. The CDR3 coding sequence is TGTGCCTGGACTACCGGGATAGGCAATCAGCCCCAGCATTTT.

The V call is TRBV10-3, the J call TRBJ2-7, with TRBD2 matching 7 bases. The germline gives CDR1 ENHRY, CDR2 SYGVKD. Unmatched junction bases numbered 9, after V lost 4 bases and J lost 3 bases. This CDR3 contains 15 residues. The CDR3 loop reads CAISAKAGTDYEQYF. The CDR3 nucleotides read TGTGCCATCAGTGCGAAAGCGGGAACGGACTACGAGCAGTACTTC.

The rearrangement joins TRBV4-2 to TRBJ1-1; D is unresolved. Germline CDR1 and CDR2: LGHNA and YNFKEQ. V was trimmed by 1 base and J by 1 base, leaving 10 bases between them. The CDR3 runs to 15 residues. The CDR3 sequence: CASSQGGTSNTEAFF. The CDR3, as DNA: TGTGCCAGCAGCCAAGGCGGCACTTCGAACACTGAAGCTTTCTTT.

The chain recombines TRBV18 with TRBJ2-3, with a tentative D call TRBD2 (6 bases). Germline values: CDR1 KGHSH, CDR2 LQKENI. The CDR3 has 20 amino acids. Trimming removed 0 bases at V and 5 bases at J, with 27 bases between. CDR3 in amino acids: CASSPPGRFRGSRTGDTQYF. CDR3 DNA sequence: TGTGCCAGCTCACCACCGGGGAGGTTTAGGGGTAGCCGAACTGGAGATACGCAGTATTTT.

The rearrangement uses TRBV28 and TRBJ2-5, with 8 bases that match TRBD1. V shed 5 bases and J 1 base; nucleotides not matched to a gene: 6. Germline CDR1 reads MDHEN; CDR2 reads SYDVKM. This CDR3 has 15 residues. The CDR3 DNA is TGTGCCAGCAGTAGAGGACAGGGCGCCCAAGAGACCCAGTACTTC. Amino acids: CASSRGQGAQETQYF.

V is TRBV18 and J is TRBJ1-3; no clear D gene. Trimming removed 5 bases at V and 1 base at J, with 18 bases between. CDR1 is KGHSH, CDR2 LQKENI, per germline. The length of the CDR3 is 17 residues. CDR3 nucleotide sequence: TGTGCCAGCTCAAGTGGTCTGACCGGGTGGTCTGGAAACACCATATATTTT. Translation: CASSSGLTGWSGNTIYF.

In nucleotides, the CDR3 is TGCGCCAGCAGCTTAGGGACTCGTACCTACGAGCAGTACTTC. Protein sequence: CASSLGTRTYEQYF. The V call is TRBV5-1, the J call TRBJ2-7; D perhaps matches TRBD2 (6 bases). V was cut by 2 bases and J by 2 bases, with 11 bases left in between. Germline V gene data show CDR1 as SGHRS and CDR2 as YFSETQ. The length of the CDR3 is 14 residues. The variable domain in full, completed from reference TRBV5-1 and TRBJ2-7, reads KAGVTQTPRYLIKTRGQQVTLSCSPISGHRSVSWYQQTPGQGLQFLFEYFSETQRNKGNFPGRFSGRQFSNSRSEMNVSTLELGDSALYLCASSLGTRTYEQYFGPGTRLTVT.

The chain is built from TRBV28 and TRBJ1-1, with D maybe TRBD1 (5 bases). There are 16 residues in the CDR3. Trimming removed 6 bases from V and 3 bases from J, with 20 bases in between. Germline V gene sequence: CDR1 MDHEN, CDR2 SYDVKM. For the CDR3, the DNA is TGTGCCAGCAGCCCATCGTGGGGGGGTAGGTACACTGAAGCTTTCTTT. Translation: CASSPSWGGRYTEAFF.

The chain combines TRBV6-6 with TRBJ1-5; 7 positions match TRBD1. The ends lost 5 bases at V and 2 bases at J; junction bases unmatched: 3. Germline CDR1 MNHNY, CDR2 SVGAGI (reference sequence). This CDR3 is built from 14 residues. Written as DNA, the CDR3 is TGTGCCAGCAGTGATACAGGGGGCAATCAGCCCCAGCATTTT. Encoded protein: CASSDTGGNQPQHF.

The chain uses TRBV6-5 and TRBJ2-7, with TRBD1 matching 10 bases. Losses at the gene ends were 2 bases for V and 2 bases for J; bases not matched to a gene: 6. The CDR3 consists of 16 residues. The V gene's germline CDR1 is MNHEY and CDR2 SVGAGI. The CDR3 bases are TGTGCCAGCAGTTACCAAAGACAGGGGGCAGCCTACGAGCAGTACTTC. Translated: CASSYQRQGAAYEQYF.

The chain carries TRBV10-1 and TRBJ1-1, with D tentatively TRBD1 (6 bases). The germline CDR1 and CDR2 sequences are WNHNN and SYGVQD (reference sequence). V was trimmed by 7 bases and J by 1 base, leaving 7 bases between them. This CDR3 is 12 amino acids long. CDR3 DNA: TGCGCCAGCATCAGGGGGAACACTGAAGCTTTCTTT. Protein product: CASIRGNTEAFF.

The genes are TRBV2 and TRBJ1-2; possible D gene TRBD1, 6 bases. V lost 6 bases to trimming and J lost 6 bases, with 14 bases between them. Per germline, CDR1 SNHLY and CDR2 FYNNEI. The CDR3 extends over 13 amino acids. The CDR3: CASSGGRRDGYTF. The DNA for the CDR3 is TGTGCCAGCAGCGGGGGGCGTAGGGATGGCTACACCTTC.

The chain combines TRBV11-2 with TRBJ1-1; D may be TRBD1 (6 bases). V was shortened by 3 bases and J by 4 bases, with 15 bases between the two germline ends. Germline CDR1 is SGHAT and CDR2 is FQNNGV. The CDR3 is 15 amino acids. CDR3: CASSLFGGSGTEAFF. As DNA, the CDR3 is TGTGCCAGCAGCTTGTTTGGGGGCAGCGGCACTGAAGCTTTCTTT.

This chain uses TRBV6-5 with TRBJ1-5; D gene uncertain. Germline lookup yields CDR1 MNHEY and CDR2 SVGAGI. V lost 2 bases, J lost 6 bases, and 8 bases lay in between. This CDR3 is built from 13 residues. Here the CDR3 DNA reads TGTGCCAGCAGTTACGAGGATGGTCAGCCCCAGCATTTT. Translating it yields CASSYEDGQPQHF.

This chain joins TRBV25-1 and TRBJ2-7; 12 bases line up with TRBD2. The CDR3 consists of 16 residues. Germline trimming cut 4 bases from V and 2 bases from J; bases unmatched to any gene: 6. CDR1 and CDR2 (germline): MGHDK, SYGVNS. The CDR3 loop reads CASSARLAGDAYEQYF. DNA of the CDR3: TGTGCCAGCAGTGCTCGACTAGCGGGAGACGCCTACGAGCAGTACTTC.

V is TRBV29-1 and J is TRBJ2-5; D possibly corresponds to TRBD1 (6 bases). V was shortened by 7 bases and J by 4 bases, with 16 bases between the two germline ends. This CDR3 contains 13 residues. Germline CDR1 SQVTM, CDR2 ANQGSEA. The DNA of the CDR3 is TGCAGCGCCGTAAACAGGGTCGGAGAGACCCAGTACTTC. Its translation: CSAVNRVGETQYF. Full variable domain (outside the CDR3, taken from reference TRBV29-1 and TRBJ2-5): SAVISQKPSRDICQRGTSLTIQCQVDSQVTMMFWYRQQPGQSLTLIATANQGSEATYESGFVIDKFPISRPNLTFSTLTVSNMSPEDSSIYLCSAVNRVGETQYFGPGTRLLVL.

The CDR3 coding sequence is TGTGCCAGCATGAGGGGGTACCTAAACACTGAAGCTTTCTTT. It encodes CASMRGYLNTEAFF. This chain links TRBV5-5 with TRBJ1-1; D possibly corresponds to TRBD1 (6 bases). Between the trimmed V and J ends, which lost 6 bases and 2 bases, there was a span of 14 bases. The length of the CDR3 is 14 residues. The V gene's germline CDR1 is SGHKS and CDR2 YYEKEE (reference sequence). Variable domain in full (rest from reference TRBV5-5 and TRBJ1-1): DAGVTQSPTHLIKTRGQQVTLRCSPISGHKSVSWYQQVLGQGPQFIFQYYEKEERGRGNFPDRFSARQFPNYSSELNVNALLLGDSALYLCASMRGYLNTEAFFGQGTRLTVV.

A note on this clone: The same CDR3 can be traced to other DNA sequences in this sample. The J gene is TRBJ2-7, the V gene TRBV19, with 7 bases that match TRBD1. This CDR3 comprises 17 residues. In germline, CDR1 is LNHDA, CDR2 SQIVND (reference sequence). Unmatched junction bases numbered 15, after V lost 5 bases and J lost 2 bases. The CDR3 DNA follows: TGTGCCAGTAGTCCTCTATCACAGGGGACCCTCCCCTACGAGCAGTACTTC. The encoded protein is CASSPLSQGTLPYEQYF.

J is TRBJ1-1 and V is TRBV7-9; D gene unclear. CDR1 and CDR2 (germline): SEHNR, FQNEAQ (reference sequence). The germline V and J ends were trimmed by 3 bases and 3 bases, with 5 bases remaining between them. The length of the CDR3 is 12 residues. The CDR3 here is CASSFGDTEAFF. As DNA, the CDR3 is TGTGCCAGCAGCTTCGGAGACACTGAAGCTTTCTTT.

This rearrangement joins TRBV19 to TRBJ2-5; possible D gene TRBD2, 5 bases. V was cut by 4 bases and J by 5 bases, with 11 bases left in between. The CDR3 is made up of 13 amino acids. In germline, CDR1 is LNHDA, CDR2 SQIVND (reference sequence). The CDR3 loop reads CASSTTRRETQYF. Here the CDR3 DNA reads TGTGCCAGTAGTACGACACGGAGGGAGACCCAGTACTTC.